The 4 T cell receptor beta chains given below trace back to one sample, sequenced in a study of T cell responses to AZD1222 COVID-19 vaccine. The method was immunoSEQ multiplex PCR; TCRdb's version includes in-frame clones alone and lacks a portion of them. This table has 90,000 or so clones, around 90% appearing once. The specimen was peripheral blood, collected on day 0 of AZD1222 vaccination. These TCRs come from an adult in good health.

This clone was seen only once. The rearrangement uses TRBV4-1 and TRBJ2-3; 7 bases align to TRBD2. This CDR3 has 14 amino acids. CDR1 is MGHRA and CDR2 is YSYEKL in the germline V gene. V lost 4 bases to trimming and J lost 1 base; unmatched junction nucleotides: 2. The CDR3 spells CASSLAGGTDTQYF. CDR3 coding DNA: TGCGCCAGCAGCCTGGCGGGGGGCACAGATACGCAGTATTTT.

On this clone: At one end the junction does not follow the germline gene, possibly because of a read error. The CDR3 DNA reads as TGTGCTAGCAGCTTAGCGCCCCAGGGGGCTGGTGAGACCCAGTACTTC. Translation: CASSLAPQGAGETQYF. The rearrangement links TRBV7-7 to TRBJ2-5; 8 nucleotides align to TRBD1. Germline CDR1 SSHAT, CDR2 FNYEAQ (reference sequence). The CDR3 contains 16 residues. The whole variable domain, remainder taken from reference TRBV7-7 and TRBJ2-5, is GAGVSQSPRYKVTKRGQDVTLRCDPISSHATLYWYQQALGQGPEFLTYFNYEAQPDKSGLPSDRFSAERPEGSISTLTIQRTEQRDSAMYRCASSLAPQGAGETQYFGPGTRLLVL.

V gene TRBV12-3 or TRBV12-4 combines with J gene TRBJ2-5; no definite D call. V was pared by 2 bases and J by 5 bases, with 6 bases between. The CDR3 covers 12 residues. CDR3 in DNA: TGTGCCAGCAGTTTAAGGCGGGAGACCCAGTACTTC. Translation gives CASSLRRETQYF.

The chain employs TRBV7-6 and TRBJ2-5; D may match TRBD1 or TRBD2 (5 bases each). Germline assignment: CDR1 SGHVS and CDR2 FNYEAQ. The CDR3 has 13 amino acids. With 1 base removed from V and 9 bases from J, the gap between germline ends came to 12 bases. The CDR3 protein is CASSLERGPAQYF. CDR3 DNA sequence: TGTGCCAGCAGCTTAGAGAGGGGTCCGGCCCAGTACTTC.